This T cell receptor (beta chain) was found in a study of regulatory T cells in long-lasting Graves disease. The sample's time point: newly diagnosed GD, antithyroid drugs for less than 3 months. Generation of the TCR library employed RNA extracted from PBMCs. CDR3 length equals 19 residues. CDR1 and CDR2 from the germline V gene are SGHRS and YFSETQ. Losses at the gene ends were 3 bases for V and 1 base for J; bases not matched to a gene: 17. Both iRepertoire HTBI primers and Arm-PCR of CDR3 regions were used to build the TCR beta libraries. TCRdb independently ran MiXCR on the multiplex PCR reads; one entry per CDR3 protein. The repertoire holds more than 400,000 distinct CDR3 sequences, with around 17% as singletons. This clonotype was recorded many times. The sample also formed part of further work on T cells in Graves' hyperthyroidism and ophthalmopathy. That work adds: In blood, most of the thyroid clonotypes expanded above 0.001 were also present.

The chain couples TRBV5-1 to TRBJ2-7; TRBD1 matches 9 bases. This receptor was obtained from a woman in her twenties or thirties with Graves disease. Source: peripheral blood mononuclear cells (PBMCs), taken at new diagnosis, from a patient treated with antithyroid drugs. DNA for the CDR3: TGCGCCAGCAGCTACCTCCCGACTCGTCCGGGACAGGGTTCCTACGAGCAGTACTTC. Protein: CASSYLPTRPGQGSYEQYF.